This T cell receptor (beta chain) was sequenced for a study of blood T cell repertoires in COVID-19. Profiling relied on immunoSEQ multiplex PCR, and the TCRdb table lists in-frame clones only, not all of them. The sample lists fewer than 100,000 clones; around nine tenths were seen once. Germline V gene lookup returns CDR1 MNHEY and CDR2 SVGEGT. V lost 6 bases to trimming and J lost 10 bases, with 13 bases between them. The CDR3 length is 11 residues. The clonotype comes from a human donor in a cohort sampled during active COVID-19. V and J are TRBV6-2 or TRBV6-3 and TRBJ2-7; tentative D call: TRBD2 (6 bases). Input material: peripheral blood. CDR3 nucleotides: TGTGCCAGCAGCAACCGGGACTCCCAGTACTTC. Translated: CASSNRDSQYF.